This T cell receptor beta chain is drawn from a study of blood T cell repertoires in COVID-19. Study details: Samples taken during acute and convalescent COVID-19 were collected in the United States, Italy and Spain. The cDNA or gDNA used as material had been derived from T cells, B-cell-depleted T cells, or PBMCs.

This CDR3 contains 14 residues. Looked up from germline, CDR1 is MNHEY and CDR2 is SVGAGI. Between the trimmed V and J ends, which lost 0 bases and 4 bases, there was a span of 9 bases. This clone was seen a handful of times. In the source study's methods: Estimation of nucleated cell counts relied on the amplification of reference gene primers. The repertoire was sequenced with immunoSEQ multiplex PCR; TCRdb's copy has only in-frame clones and lacks some. The V and J calls and clone size are taken from that table; D and trimming were inferred from the DNA. There are tens of thousands of clones in the sample; 85% occur only once, and just under 3% lies in the top ten.

This chain uses TRBV6-5 with TRBJ1-2, with a tentative D call TRBD1 (6 bases). The sequenced sample consisted of peripheral blood. This TCR was recovered from a man aged 80 or over with acute or convalescent COVID-19. The CDR3 is CASSYSGTSYGYTF. Written as DNA, the CDR3 is TGTGCCAGCAGTTACTCAGGGACATCCTATGGCTACACCTTC.